The 29 T cell receptor beta chains below come from one sample, sequenced in a study of blood T cell repertoires in COVID-19. The data were produced by immunoSEQ multiplex PCR, yet TCRdb's version contains in-frame clones alone and is incomplete. The sample has approximately 240,000 clones, 85% to 95% seen once. Sequencing was performed on PBMCs or T cells enriched from blood (not recorded which). The receptors stem from a woman between 18 and 29 years old who had recovered from COVID-19.

CDR3 in DNA: TGTGCCAGCCATCTTAGCGGGGGAATCATCGGGGAGCTGTTTTTT. It translates to CASHLSGGIIGELFF. The chain has TRBV19 and TRBJ2-2; 9 positions agree with TRBD2. The CDR3 runs 15 residues. Germline CDR1 and CDR2: LNHDA and SQIVND (reference sequence). Trimming took 9 bases from V and 7 from J; bases not matched to a gene: 12.

This chain uses TRBV28 with TRBJ1-1; TRBD1 might be the D (6 bases). V was pared by 7 bases and J by 2 bases, with 11 bases between. The CDR3 is made up of 13 amino acids. The germline V gene encodes CDR1 MDHEN and CDR2 SYDVKM. The CDR3 loop reads CASTMDRNTEAFF. The CDR3 bases are TGTGCCAGCACCATGGACAGAAACACTGAAGCTTTCTTT.

The chain links TRBV10-3 to TRBJ2-1; D gene unclear. CDR1 is ENHRY and CDR2 is SYGVKD in the germline V gene. This CDR3 has 15 residues. V was pared by 3 bases and J by 7 bases, with 16 bases between. CDR3 coding DNA: TGTGCCATCAGTGAACCCACTGCCGGAGCTAATGAGCAGTTCTTC. Translating it yields CAISEPTAGANEQFF.

The J gene is TRBJ2-5, the V gene TRBV6-5; D gene uncertain. V was clipped by 2 bases and J by 2 bases, with 12 bases between them. CDR3 size: 15 residues. Germline CDR1 reads MNHEY; CDR2 reads SVGAGI. The CDR3 DNA sequence: TGTGCCAGCAGTTACGGGCGTACTCCTCAAGAGACCCAGTACTTC. As protein: CASSYGRTPQETQYF.

V usage is TRBV4-2 and J usage is TRBJ1-6; TRBD1 might be the D (5 bases). The V end was cut by 0 bases, the J end by 8 bases, with 11 bases between. Germline-derived CDR1 and CDR2 are LGHNA and YNFKEQ. This CDR3 region has 15 residues. CDR3 sequence reads: CASSQERDGYSPLHF. In nucleotides, the CDR3 is TGTGCCAGCAGCCAAGAGCGGGACGGCTATTCACCCCTCCACTTT.

This clone was seen just once. V and J are TRBV11-2 and TRBJ1-2, with D uncertain. Germline CDR1 SGHAT, CDR2 FQNNGV. The CDR3 totals 12 residues. V lost 1 base and J lost 4, with 4 bases in between. CDR3 sequence: CASSLATYGYTF. Written as DNA, the CDR3 is TGTGCCAGCAGCTTAGCTACCTATGGCTACACCTTC.

V usage is TRBV6-4 and J usage is TRBJ2-1; 9 bases line up with TRBD2. There are 15 residues in the CDR3. V shed 5 bases and J 9 bases; nucleotides not matched to a gene: 11. The V gene's germline CDR1 is MRHNA and CDR2 SNTAGT. CDR3 sequence: CASSPWLAGRVEQFF. CDR3 sequence (DNA): TGTGCCAGCAGTCCCTGGCTAGCGGGAAGGGTTGAGCAGTTCTTC.

The chain has TRBV29-1 and TRBJ1-2; D call uncertain. The CDR3 length is 11 residues. From germline, CDR1 is SQVTM and CDR2 ANQGSEA. V was cut by 5 bases and J by 4 bases, with 8 bases left in between. This chain's CDR3 is CSVLEVYGYTF. The CDR3 DNA sequence: TGCAGCGTTCTCGAGGTCTATGGCTACACCTTC.

The chain combines TRBV5-6 with TRBJ1-4; no firm D call. This CDR3 is built from 14 residues. V dropped 4 bases and J dropped 0 bases, with 7 bases sitting between them. The germline V gene encodes CDR1 SGHDT and CDR2 YYEEEE. CDR3 sequence (DNA): TGTGCCAGCAGCAAACCGGCAACTAATGAAAAACTGTTTTTT. Residues: CASSKPATNEKLFF.

The V call is TRBV6-5, the J call TRBJ2-6; D might be TRBD2 (5 bases). V lost 10 bases, J lost 3 bases, and 13 bases lay in between. Germline lookup yields CDR1 MNHEY and CDR2 SVGAGI. The CDR3 has 14 amino acids. The CDR3 is CATNREGGANVLTF. The CDR3 coding sequence is TGTGCCACCAATCGGGAAGGTGGGGCCAACGTCCTGACTTTC.

This chain links TRBV5-4 with TRBJ2-5; D is possibly TRBD1 (5 bases). With 1 base removed from V and 2 bases from J, the gap between germline ends came to 12 bases. Germline CDR1 SGHNT, CDR2 YYREEE (reference sequence). The CDR3 is 15 residues long. CDR3 coding DNA: TGTGCCAGCAGCTTGAGTGGGGCTTCACAAGAGACCCAGTACTTC. It translates to CASSLSGASQETQYF. Complete variable domain (other parts from reference TRBV5-4 and TRBJ2-5): ETGVTQSPTHLIKTRGQQVTLRCSSQSGHNTVSWYQQALGQGPQFIFQYYREEENGRGNFPPRFSGLQFPNYSSELNVNALELDDSALYLCASSLSGASQETQYFGPGTRLLVL.

This clone occurred a few times. J is TRBJ2-7 and V is TRBV19; D possibly corresponds to TRBD2 (7 bases). The CDR3 runs to 20 residues. From germline, CDR1 is LNHDA and CDR2 SQIVND (reference sequence). V lost 6 bases, J lost 3 bases, and 33 bases lay in between. The CDR3 is CASSHPSGSGGAGRNYEQYF. The CDR3 DNA follows: TGTGCCAGTAGCCACCCTTCCGGGTCGGGGGGCGCCGGGAGGAACTACGAGCAGTACTTC.

The chain couples TRBV7-8 to TRBJ1-2; weak D call: TRBD1 (6 bases). The CDR3 loop spans 13 amino acids. CDR1 and CDR2 (germline): SGHVS, FQNEAQ. V lost 5 bases and J 8 bases, leaving 15 bases between the germline ends. The CDR3 bases are TGTGCCAGCAGCACAGGGACGGACGGAGGCTACACCTTC. This gives the protein CASSTGTDGGYTF.

V is TRBV28 and J is TRBJ1-4; D gene uncertain. The CDR3 is 13 residues long. The germline V gene has CDR1 MDHEN and CDR2 SYDVKM. Trimming shortened V by 6 bases and J by 7 bases, and 12 bases separated the two germline ends. CDR3 nucleotide sequence: TGTGCCAGCAGCCGGAGAAATAGTGAAAAACTGTTTTTT. Protein: CASSRRNSEKLFF.

This chain connects TRBV27 to TRBJ1-1, with no clear D. This CDR3 is built from 14 residues. Germline CDR1 and CDR2: MNHEY and SMNVEV (reference sequence). The V end was cut by 2 bases, the J end by 3 bases, with 10 bases between. DNA for the CDR3: TGTGCCAGCAGTTTACGGGGTCCGTACACTGAAGCTTTCTTT. Encoded protein: CASSLRGPYTEAFF.

The V and J genes are TRBV19 and TRBJ1-1; D is possibly TRBD1 (6 bases). Per the germline V gene, CDR1 is LNHDA and CDR2 is SQIVND (reference sequence). Trimming pared 6 bases from V and 0 bases from J, leaving 11 bases between. The CDR3 extends over 14 amino acids. Here the CDR3 DNA reads TGTGCCAGTAGGGTGGACAGATTGAACACTGAAGCTTTCTTT. It is translated as CASRVDRLNTEAFF.

The chain joins TRBV9 to TRBJ1-2; D call uncertain. The V gene's germline CDR1 is SGDLS and CDR2 YYNGEE. V shed 8 bases and J shed 1 base, with 6 bases lying between them. The CDR3 sequence is 11 residues long. For the CDR3, the DNA is TGTGCCAGTGGGAGTAACTATGGCTACACCTTC. This gives the protein CASGSNYGYTF.

The gene calls are TRBV27 and TRBJ2-7; the match to TRBD1 covers 11 bases. The V and J ends lost 6 bases and 6 bases, in that order; junction bases with no gene match: 10. CDR3 length: 15 amino acids. Germline lookup yields CDR1 MNHEY and CDR2 SMNVEV (reference sequence). CDR3 coding DNA: TGTGCCAGCAGGGGTACCGGGACAGGGGGTAGCGAGCAGTACTTC. This gives the protein CASRGTGTGGSEQYF.

The rearrangement links TRBV15 to TRBJ2-7; TRBD2 agrees at 8 bases. The CDR3 extends over 16 amino acids. Germline loops: CDR1 LNHNV, CDR2 YYDKDF (reference sequence). Trimming took 5 bases from V and 6 from J; bases not matched to a gene: 15. The CDR3 spells CATSPRPSGLAAEQYF. DNA for the CDR3: TGTGCCACCAGCCCACGCCCGAGTGGACTAGCAGCCGAGCAGTACTTC.

The chain couples TRBV9 to TRBJ1-3; 8 nucleotides match TRBD1. V shed 4 bases and J 4 bases; nucleotides not matched to a gene: 13. Germline assignment: CDR1 SGDLS and CDR2 YYNGEE. CDR3 size: 17 residues. The DNA for the CDR3 is TGTGCCAGCAGCACCTCGGACAGGGCGATAGGCGGAAACACCATATATTTT. As protein: CASSTSDRAIGGNTIYF.

The chain joins TRBV28 to TRBJ1-4; D gene unclear. Germline V lookup: CDR1 MDHEN, CDR2 SYDVKM. This CDR3 comprises 13 residues. V was cut by 11 bases and J by 7 bases, with 17 bases left in between. The CDR3 is CAHRRGYREKLFF. CDR3 DNA sequence: TGTGCCCACCGACGGGGTTATCGTGAAAAACTGTTTTTT.

The rearrangement joins TRBV5-1 to TRBJ2-7, with a tentative D call TRBD2 (7 bases). This CDR3 comprises 14 residues. V gave up 3 bases and J gave up 3 bases, with 13 bases separating them. The germline V gene encodes CDR1 SGHRS and CDR2 YFSETQ. The DNA of the CDR3 is TGCGCCAGCAGCTGGCGGGGGCGGAGCTACGAGCAGTACTTC. It translates to CASSWRGRSYEQYF. Looking up the rest from reference TRBV5-1 and TRBJ2-7 gives the full variable domain: KAGVTQTPRYLIKTRGQQVTLSCSPISGHRSVSWYQQTPGQGLQFLFEYFSETQRNKGNFPGRFSGRQFSNSRSEMNVSTLELGDSALYLCASSWRGRSYEQYFGPGTRLTVT.

The DNA for the CDR3 is TGCGCCAGCAGCGCCGGGACAGGGGGTTCTGGCACAGATACGCAGTATTTT. Amino acids: CASSAGTGGSGTDTQYF. This sequence joins TRBV5-1 and TRBJ2-3, with 11 nucleotides matching TRBD1. Germline CDR1 is SGHRS and CDR2 is YFSETQ. This CDR3 has 17 residues. V lost 4 bases to trimming and J lost 1 base; unmatched junction nucleotides: 8.

CDR3: CASSPAGGLGEQYF. The CDR3 region has the DNA TGTGCCAGCAGTCCCGCCGGGGGACTAGGCGAGCAGTACTTC. The V gene is TRBV25-1, the J gene TRBJ2-7; 8 bases are shared with TRBD2. CDR1 and CDR2 (germline): MGHDK, SYGVNS. V lost 5 bases and J lost 6; bases outside the gene matches: 9. The CDR3 has 14 residues.

The chain employs TRBV29-1 and TRBJ2-1; 8 nucleotides match TRBD1. The J segment lost 6 bases and the V segment lost 4 bases, leaving 5 bases of the junction unmatched. The germline V gene has CDR1 SQVTM and CDR2 ANQGSEA. This CDR3 contains 13 residues. The CDR3 spells CSVGGRGLNEQFF. CDR3 nucleotide sequence: TGCAGCGTTGGCGGCAGGGGGCTCAATGAGCAGTTCTTC.

This chain uses TRBV7-8 with TRBJ1-3; TRBD1 matches 10 bases. The CDR3 is 17 amino acids. Unmatched junction bases numbered 7, after V lost 1 base and J lost 4 bases. Germline assignment: CDR1 SGHVS and CDR2 FQNEAQ. CDR3 amino acids: CASSLDGTGAGGNTIYF. The CDR3 DNA reads TGTGCCAGCAGCTTAGACGGGACAGGGGCGGGAGGAAACACCATATATTTT.

This rearrangement joins TRBV5-4 to TRBJ1-2, with a weak D call TRBD1 (6 bases). From germline, CDR1 is SGHNT and CDR2 YYREEE (reference sequence). The CDR3 contains 14 residues. V was clipped by 4 bases and J by 4 bases, with 14 bases between them. CDR3 loop: CASSTKQGSYGYTF. CDR3 nucleotides: TGTGCCAGCAGCACTAAACAGGGAAGCTATGGCTACACCTTC.

The chain combines TRBV7-8 with TRBJ1-5, with 10 bases that match TRBD1. The CDR3 runs 14 residues. Germline CDR1 SGHVS, CDR2 FQNEAQ. V lost 11 bases to trimming and J lost 11 bases; unmatched junction nucleotides: 15. Here the CDR3 DNA reads TGTGCCGTCGGGGACAGGGGCCCAGTGGTGTCCCAGCATTTT. Encoded protein: CAVGDRGPVVSQHF.

The rearrangement uses TRBV27 and TRBJ2-5, with TRBD1 matching over 7 bases. The trim removed 6 bases at V and 5 bases at J, leaving 6 bases unmatched. The CDR3 sequence is 13 residues long. Germline CDR1 MNHEY, CDR2 SMNVEV (reference sequence). CDR3 in DNA: TGTGCCAGCAGCCTGACAGGGTGGGAGACCCAGTACTTC. It specifies CASSLTGWETQYF.